Listed below are T cell receptor beta chains from one sample, sequenced in a study of blood T cell repertoires in COVID-19. Here immunoSEQ multiplex PCR was the method, and the copy in TCRdb shows in-frame clones only, minus some. The sample yields around 260,000 clones, 86% seen once. Sequencing was carried out using peripheral blood. The receptor set was obtained from a young man with active or convalescent COVID-19. The CDR3 runs from the conserved cysteine through the conserved F or W. The D gene is left open where the match is weak. Some rows have no size entry. The others give once, few or many, or a class for an expanded clone.

>NA|TRBJ1-6|TRBV6-1|NA
CASSERSSPLHF
TGTGCCAGCAGTGAGCGATCTTCACCCCTCCACTTT
>NA|TRBJ1-3|TRBV3-1/TRBV3-2|TRBD1
CASSPDRGLSRNTIYF
TGTGCCAGCAGCCCAGACAGGGGGCTAAGCAGAAACACCATATATTTT
>NA|TRBJ1-5|TRBV27|NA
CASSLSSGQGQPQHF
TGTGCCAGCAGTTTATCGTCGGGCCAGGGACAGCCCCAGCATTTT
>NA|TRBJ2-3|TRBV3-1/TRBV3-2|TRBD2
CASSQGWGTSGSTDTQYF
TGTGCCAGCAGCCAAGGCTGGGGGACTAGCGGATCCACAGATACGCAGTATTTT
>NA|TRBJ2-3|TRBV21-1|NA
CASSKIRSGGDSLFTDTQYF
TGTGCCAGCAGCAAAATCCGTAGCGGGGGGGATAGTTTATTTACAGATACGCAGTATTTT
>NA|TRBJ2-5|TRBV18|TRBD1
CASSPSRGRQETQYF
TGTGCCAGCTCACCCTCTAGGGGGCGACAAGAGACCCAGTACTTC
>NA|TRBJ2-3|TRBV7-2|NA
CASSPSGRTFTDTQYF
TGTGCCAGCAGTCCATCGGGTCGAACTTTCACAGATACGCAGTATTTT
>few|TRBJ1-3|TRBV4-3|NA
CASSQDPTGNTIYF
TGCGCCAGCAGCCAAGACCCCACAGGAAACACCATATATTTT
>NA|TRBJ1-6|TRBV12-5|NA
CASGWGGGESPLHF
TGTGCTAGTGGCTGGGGTGGGGGCGAGTCACCCCTCCACTTT
>NA|TRBJ1-2|TRBV6-2/TRBV6-3|NA
CASSLTSWRYGYTF
TGTGCCAGCAGTTTGACGTCATGGAGGTATGGCTACACCTTC
>NA|TRBJ2-5|TRBV5-1|TRBD2
CASSTSGGEETQYF
TGCGCCAGCAGCACTAGCGGGGGAGAAGAGACCCAGTACTTC
>NA|TRBJ1-1|TRBV19|NA
CASSSRDKNTEAFF
TGTGCCAGTAGTAGCCGGGACAAGAACACTGAAGCTTTCTTT
>NA|TRBJ1-1|TRBV7-9|NA
CASSLFEWVSGTEAFF
TGTGCCAGCAGCTTATTTGAATGGGTGTCAGGGACTGAAGCTTTCTTT
>NA|TRBJ1-2|TRBV25-1|NA
CASSLSDSNYGYTF
TGTGCCAGCAGTCTATCGGACAGTAACTATGGCTACACCTTC
>NA|TRBJ1-6|TRBV2|NA
CASKKNTGSSSPLHF
TGTGCCAGCAAGAAGAATACAGGGTCTAGTTCCCCCCTCCACTTT
>NA|TRBJ1-2|TRBV3-1/TRBV3-2|NA
CASSQGGSNYGYTF
TGTGCCAGCAGCCAAGGGGGCTCGAACTATGGCTACACCTTC
>NA|TRBJ1-1|TRBV18|NA
CASSPAQMTNTEAFF
TGTGCCAGCTCACCAGCGCAGATGACAAACACTGAAGCTTTCTTT
>NA|TRBJ2-1|TRBV5-4|TRBD2
CASGAGGYNEQFF
TGTGCCAGTGGCGCGGGGGGCTACAATGAGCAGTTCTTC
>NA|TRBJ1-1|TRBV18|NA
CASSPYATRGSTEAFF
TGTGCCAGCTCACCTTACGCAACACGGGGGTCCACTGAAGCTTTCTTT
>NA|TRBJ2-5|TRBV5-6|TRBD1
CASSLLGQGDETQYF
TGTGCCAGCAGCTTACTGGGACAGGGGGACGAGACCCAGTACTTC
>NA|TRBJ1-1|TRBV6-5|NA
CASSYRGNTEAFF
TGTGCCAGCAGTTACCGGGGGAACACTGAAGCTTTCTTT
>NA|TRBJ1-1|TRBV6-5|NA
CASRGDSHMNTEAFF
TGTGCCAGCAGAGGCGACAGCCACATGAACACTGAAGCTTTCTTT
>NA|TRBJ1-6|TRBV9|NA
CASSVTGNSPLHF
TGTGCCAGCAGCGTAACAGGGAATTCACCCCTCCACTTT
>NA|TRBJ2-1|TRBV19|TRBD1
CASSIPGQGAREQFF
TGTGCCAGTAGTATTCCGGGACAGGGGGCGCGTGAGCAGTTCTTC
>NA|TRBJ1-5|TRBV19|NA
CASMVRGGVLQPQHF
TGTGCCAGTATGGTCAGGGGAGGGGTATTGCAGCCCCAGCATTTT
>NA|TRBJ1-5|TRBV19|TRBD1
CASSTYGTASNQPQHF
TGTGCCAGTAGTACTTACGGGACAGCTAGCAATCAGCCCCAGCATTTT
>NA|TRBJ1-6|TRBV19|TRBD1
CASSIPGTGSLHF
TGTGCCAGTAGTATTCCCGGGACAGGGTCCCTCCACTTT
>once|TRBJ1-3|TRBV2|NA
CASRNDGAGNTIYF
TGTGCCAGCAGGAATGACGGGGCTGGAAACACCATATATTTT
>once|TRBJ2-1|TRBV5-1|TRBD2
CASSLVAGGSGNEQFF
TGCGCCAGCAGCTTGGTAGCGGGGGGTTCTGGGAATGAGCAGTTCTTC
>NA|TRBJ1-5|TRBV11-2|NA
CASSLGGGRDQPQHF
TGTGCCAGCAGCTTAGGGGGGGGGAGAGATCAGCCCCAGCATTTT
>NA|TRBJ1-3|TRBV4-2|NA
CASSQGLGWGGGNTIYF
TGTGCCAGCAGCCAAGGTCTGGGCTGGGGCGGCGGAAACACCATATATTTT
>NA|TRBJ1-1|TRBV5-8|NA
CASSWPGNTEAFF
TGTGCCAGCAGCTGGCCGGGGAACACTGAAGCTTTCTTT
>NA|TRBJ1-3|TRBV4-1|TRBD1
CASSQSRGDTIYF
TGCGCCAGCAGCCAAAGCAGGGGGGACACCATATATTTT
>NA|TRBJ1-1|TRBV5-6|TRBD1
CASSLVPGGNTEAFF
TGTGCCAGCAGCTTGGTCCCAGGGGGAAACACTGAAGCTTTCTTT
>NA|TRBJ1-2|TRBV5-4|TRBD1
CASSAAGGPANYGYTF
TGTGCCAGCAGCGCCGCAGGGGGCCCCGCGAACTATGGCTACACCTTC
>NA|TRBJ2-1|TRBV12-3/TRBV12-4|NA
CASSPGYNEQFF
TGTGCCAGCAGCCCCGGTTACAATGAGCAGTTCTTC
>NA|TRBJ1-4|TRBV7-9|NA
CASSLDTWPEKLFF
TGTGCCAGCAGCTTGGACACATGGCCGGAAAAACTGTTTTTT
>once|TRBJ1-5|TRBV27|NA
CASSPNEYRTEPQHF
TGTGCCAGCAGTCCAAACGAGTACCGGACAGAACCCCAGCATTTT
>once|TRBJ1-3|TRBV7-2|TRBD1
CASSAGQGMAGNTIYF
TGTGCCAGCAGCGCCGGACAGGGAATGGCTGGAAACACCATATATTTT
>few|TRBJ1-1|TRBV27|NA
CASSLVWEDPEAFF
TGTGCCAGCAGTTTAGTCTGGGAGGACCCTGAAGCTTTCTTT
>NA|TRBJ1-5|TRBV19|NA
CASSITASQPQHF
TGTGCCAGTAGTATTACAGCCAGTCAGCCCCAGCATTTT
>NA|TRBJ1-1|TRBV9|NA
CASNTGGLNTEAFF
TGTGCCAGCAATACGGGGGGGCTGAACACTGAAGCTTTCTTT
>NA|TRBJ1-2|TRBV9|NA
CASSVASNYGYTF
TGTGCCAGCAGCGTAGCGAGCAACTATGGCTACACCTTC